The 15 T cell receptor beta chains presented below share a single source sample, sequenced in a study of spatial heterogeneity in lung cancer (dated by TCRdb to between 2018 and 2021). To prepare the library, 5' RACE was applied. The sequencer listed for this sample is NextSeq 500. TCRdb reworked the public reads: Q25 trimming with fastp, MiXCR clone assembly, productive beta chains retained. For every CDR3 protein sequence, its rows merge into one entry that carries the most common genes and DNA. This sample is represented by about 38,000 distinct CDR3 sequences; 4.5% to 6% of them were singletons. The ten largest clonotypes hold more than 9% of the sample. In the paper's terms, the time point label means: sample taken at primary tumor resection. For TCR sequencing, whole RNA was extracted from tumor and nontumor lung tissue, or from cryopreserved PBMC samples, and no cell sorting was done. Sequenced material: PBMCs, taken at surgery. The source is a male donor with early-stage non-small cell lung cancer.

This clonotype was seen many times. The CDR3 loop is CSARFGSRGTEAFF. CDR3 DNA sequence: TGCAGTGCTAGGTTTGGGAGTCGGGGGACTGAAGCTTTCTTT. The chain links TRBV20-1 to TRBJ1-1; a weak D match, TRBD1 (5 bases). Trimming took off 3 bases at V and 5 bases at J, with 16 bases between the two ends. CDR3 length equals 14 residues. CDR1 and CDR2 from the germline V gene are DFQATT and SNEGSKA (reference sequence).

This sequence joins TRBV7-2 and TRBJ1-3, with 8 bases that match TRBD1. The germline gives CDR1 SGHTA, CDR2 FQGNSA. Trimming cost V 3 bases and J 3 bases; bases outside gene matches: 4. This CDR3 has 15 residues. The CDR3 loop is CASSFSDRVGNTIYF. The CDR3 DNA reads TGTGCCAGCAGCTTCTCGGACAGGGTTGGAAACACCATATATTTT.

In its sample, this clonotype was seen a few times. The rearrangement joins TRBV11-2 to TRBJ1-6, with D maybe TRBD1 (6 bases). V gave up 1 base and J gave up 6 bases, with 10 bases separating them. The CDR3 consists of 15 residues. Germline assignment: CDR1 SGHAT and CDR2 FQNNGV. CDR3 amino acids: CASSLGGGLNSPLHF. The CDR3 DNA follows: TGTGCCAGCAGCTTAGGAGGGGGACTTAATTCACCCCTCCACTTT.

This clonotype has at least ten counts. This chain joins TRBV29-1 and TRBJ2-3; D is ambiguous. The germline V gene has CDR1 SQVTM and CDR2 ANQGSEA. V lost 4 bases to trimming and J lost 8 bases, with 13 bases between them. The CDR3 runs to 12 residues. As DNA, the CDR3 is TGCAGCGTTGCGGCTAGGCTCGGTACGCAGTATTTT. Translating gives CSVAARLGTQYF.

This clonotype has more than one count but fewer than ten. The chain has TRBV7-9 and TRBJ2-1, with D unclear. With 5 bases removed from V and 8 bases from J, the gap between germline ends came to 13 bases. In germline, CDR1 is SEHNR, CDR2 FQNEAQ (reference sequence). CDR3 size: 13 residues. The CDR3 loop reads CASSVLQWHEQFF. CDR3 bases: TGTGCCAGCAGCGTACTACAGTGGCATGAGCAGTTCTTC.

This clonotype was seen just once. This could be a read error, since a much larger clone is one nucleotide away. The chain links TRBV29-1 to TRBJ1-2; D unclear. V dropped 6 bases and J dropped 2 bases, with 10 bases sitting between them. This CDR3 region has 12 residues. Germline CDR1 SQVTM, CDR2 ANQGSEA. CDR3 coding DNA: TGCAGCGTAGGCACAGCAAACTATGGCTACACCTTC. It translates to CSVGTANYGYTF.

With respect to this clonotype: A much bigger clone sits one base away, suggesting this may be a read error. The J gene is TRBJ2-3, the V gene TRBV5-1, with 9 bases aligning to TRBD2. CDR1 and CDR2 from the germline V gene are SGHRS and YFSETQ. This CDR3 is 15 amino acids long. Trimming cost V 0 bases and J 7 bases; bases outside gene matches: 6. CDR3 amino acids: CASSLAASGTNTQYF. The DNA of the CDR3 is TGCGCCAGCAGCTTGGCCGCTAGCGGGACAAATACGCAGTATTTT. The full variable domain, its missing parts supplied by reference TRBV5-1 and TRBJ2-3, is KAGVTQTPRYLIKTRGQQVTLSCSPISGHRSVSWYQQTPGQGLQFLFEYFSETQRNKGNFPGRFSGRQFSNSRSEMNVSTLELGDSALYLCASSLAASGTNTQYFGPGTRLTVL.

This clonotype was counted ten times or more. The chain recombines TRBV5-1 with TRBJ1-1, with D perhaps TRBD1 (6 bases). This CDR3 contains 14 residues. CDR1 SGHRS and CDR2 YFSETQ come from the germline V gene. Deletions cut 5 bases from V and 0 bases from J, with 11 bases between. CDR3 nucleotide sequence: TGCGCCAGCAGGGTAGACAGGTTGAACACTGAAGCTTTCTTT. Its protein product is CASRVDRLNTEAFF.

The CDR3 sequence is CASSRFDRGPYEQYF. The CDR3 coding sequence is TGTGCCAGCAGCCGATTTGACAGGGGGCCCTACGAGCAGTACTTC. V and J are TRBV14 and TRBJ2-7; 10 bases are a match to TRBD1. V lost 4 bases, J lost 2 bases, and 5 bases stayed unmatched. The CDR3 totals 15 residues. Germline V CDR1 and CDR2: SGHDN, FVKESK.

There are many counts of this clonotype. The genes are TRBV13 and TRBJ1-1; D unresolved. Germline loops: CDR1 PRHDT, CDR2 FYEKMQ (reference sequence). Trimming stripped 2 bases from V and 0 bases from J, with 13 bases between. CDR3 length: 16 residues. The CDR3 DNA sequence: TGTGCCAGCAGCTTACTATGGAGGAGGGTGAACACTGAAGCTTTCTTT. Its protein is CASSLLWRRVNTEAFF.

This chain joins TRBV7-2 and TRBJ2-5; either TRBD1 or TRBD2 may supply D (7 bases each). The CDR3 extends over 16 amino acids. Germline V CDR1 and CDR2: SGHTA, FQGNSA. The germline V and J ends were trimmed by 5 bases and 4 bases, with 20 bases remaining between them. CDR3 amino acids: CASSQRSSRGGETQYF. In DNA, the CDR3 is TGTGCCAGCAGCCAAAGATCGAGCAGGGGGGGAGAGACCCAGTACTTC.

About this clonotype itself: Germline and junction disagree at one end, which may indicate a read error. This chain connects TRBV12-3 or TRBV12-4 to TRBJ1-6; TRBD1 might be the D (5 bases). The CDR3 totals 14 residues. The CDR3 sequence is CASSFGARNSPIHF. CDR3 nucleotides: TGTGCCAGCAGTTTTGGGGCGCGTAATTCACCCATCCACTTT.

This sequence joins TRBV12-3 or TRBV12-4 and TRBJ2-1; D not resolved. V gave up 6 bases and J gave up 6 bases, with 9 bases separating them. The CDR3 runs to 12 residues. In DNA form, the CDR3 reads TGTGCCAGCAGCCGAGTGATCAATGAGCAGTTCTTC. Residues: CASSRVINEQFF.

This chain joins TRBV29-1 and TRBJ2-7; 7 nucleotides line up with TRBD2. The CDR3 spans 14 residues. CDR1 and CDR2 (germline): SQVTM, ANQGSEA. V trimming: 0 bases; J trimming: 3 bases; junction bases outside the gene matches: 5. The CDR3 bases are TGCAGCGTTGAAGAGGGCGGGGGAAACTACGAGCAGTACTTC. Its translation is CSVEEGGGNYEQYF.

This clonotype occurred a few times. The J gene is TRBJ2-7, the V gene TRBV28; 10 bases are shared with TRBD1. With V trimmed by 4 bases and J by 4 bases, 4 bases remained unmatched. Germline CDR1 reads MDHEN; CDR2 reads SYDVKM. The CDR3 has 14 residues. The DNA of the CDR3 is TGTGCCAGCAGTTCCGGGACAGGGGTTTACGAGCAGTACTTC. Amino acids: CASSSGTGVYEQYF.